This T cell receptor (beta chain) derives from a study of T cells in Graves' hyperthyroidism and ophthalmopathy. Study results and limitations: The majority of expanded thyroid clonotypes above 0.001 also appeared in blood.

The TCR beta CDR3 regions underwent amplification using RNA transcripts as the source. Using the HTBI primer set, a first-round RT-PCR was run on the TCR CDR3. One entry per CDR3 protein, called by TCRdb with MiXCR from the multiplex PCR reads. The sample lists about 610,000 distinct CDR3 sequences, roughly 50% occurring once. This clonotype has a count of ten or more. Antigen: not known. The CDR3 is 13 amino acids. Germline CDR1 and CDR2: SQVTM and ANQGSEA. The V and J ends lost 6 bases and 4 bases respectively, with 12 bases between them. This chain uses TRBV29-1 with TRBJ1-4; tentatively, D is TRBD1 (5 bases). This clonotype originated in a woman under 30 with Graves' hyperthyroidism. Input material: peripheral blood or thyroid tissue (not recorded which). CDR3 loop: CSVVDSHNEKLFF. CDR3 nucleotide sequence: TGCAGCGTCGTAGACAGTCATAATGAAAAACTGTTTTTT.